The 21 T cell receptor beta chains below all came from one sample that was sequenced in a study of blood T cell repertoires in COVID-19. This table comes from immunoSEQ multiplex PCR, and its TCRdb copy is limited to in-frame clones, with some not included. The sample yields 250,000 to 400,000 clones, 88% seen once. Sequenced input: peripheral blood. The receptors stem from a woman in her thirties with COVID-19, enrolled during active disease.

V gene TRBV7-2 combines with J gene TRBJ1-1; D unresolved. From germline, CDR1 is SGHTA and CDR2 FQGNSA. Trimming took 2 bases from V and 0 from J, leaving 7 bases between them. This CDR3 is built from 14 residues. Here the CDR3 DNA reads TGTGCCAGCAGCTTAAACCGAGTGAACACTGAAGCTTTCTTT. Its protein is CASSLNRVNTEAFF.

DNA of the CDR3: TGTGCCAGCAGTGAAGAAGGGGGAAGGGGAAACACCATATATTTT. Translated, it gives CASSEEGGRGNTIYF. The rearrangement joins TRBV2 to TRBJ1-3, with D maybe TRBD1 (6 bases). This CDR3 has 15 amino acids. V was clipped by 1 base and J by 4 bases, with 11 bases between them. Germline V gene data show CDR1 as SNHLY and CDR2 as FYNNEI.

The chain has TRBV3-1 (or the pseudogene TRBV3-2) and TRBJ2-5, with 9 bases that match TRBD2. There are 16 residues in the CDR3. The V gene's germline CDR1 is LGHDT and CDR2 YNNKEL (reference sequence). The junction had 14 bases not matched to a gene; V was cut back by 4 bases and J by 8 bases. The CDR3 sequence: CASSPGGGGAGPTQYF. CDR3 nucleotide sequence: TGTGCCAGCAGCCCCGGCGGCGGGGGGGCCGGACCCACCCAGTACTTC.

The V call is TRBV27, the J call TRBJ1-6; D is uncertain. CDR1 is MNHEY and CDR2 is SMNVEV in the germline V gene (reference sequence). V lost 3 bases and J lost 4, with 10 bases in between. This CDR3 is 15 amino acids long. The CDR3 sequence: CASSFANKYNSPLHF. The CDR3 DNA sequence: TGTGCCAGCAGTTTTGCAAACAAGTATAATTCACCCCTCCACTTT.

The chain employs TRBV30 and TRBJ1-4, with 9 bases matching TRBD1. Trimming took 5 bases from V and 6 from J; bases not matched to a gene: 4. The CDR3 runs 13 residues. Germline V gene sequence: CDR1 GTSNPN, CDR2 SVGIG (reference sequence). The CDR3 here is CAWQDRGDEKLFF. CDR3 bases: TGTGCCTGGCAGGACAGGGGAGATGAAAAACTGTTTTTT. Looking up the rest from reference TRBV30 and TRBJ1-4 gives the full variable domain: SQTIHQWPATLVQPVGSPLSLECTVEGTSNPNLYWYRQAAGRGLQLLFYSVGIGQISSEVPQNLSASRPQDRQFILSSKKLLLSDSGFYLCAWQDRGDEKLFFGSGTQLSVL.

The chain carries TRBV14 and TRBJ1-1, with a weak D call TRBD1 (5 bases). Per the germline V gene, CDR1 is SGHDN and CDR2 is FVKESK. V gave up 1 base and J gave up 3 bases, with 12 bases separating them. The CDR3 is made up of 15 amino acids. This CDR3 reads CASSQGLQGYTEAFF. The DNA for the CDR3 is TGTGCCAGCAGCCAAGGACTCCAGGGCTACACTGAAGCTTTCTTT.

The V and J genes are TRBV7-2 and TRBJ2-7, with D tentatively TRBD2 (6 bases). The CDR3 is 13 residues long. Germline assignment: CDR1 SGHTA and CDR2 FQGNSA. V was trimmed by 11 bases and J by 4 bases, leaving 18 bases between them. In nucleotides, the CDR3 is TGTGCCGGCGGGGCAGATACCGGTTACGAGCAGTACTTC. It is translated as CAGGADTGYEQYF.

V is TRBV12-3 or TRBV12-4 and J is TRBJ2-7; D unresolved. The CDR3 length is 13 residues. The V end lost 3 bases, the J end lost 3 bases, and 9 bases lay between the germline ends. The CDR3 nucleotides are TGTGCCAGCAGTTTTAGTCCCGGCTACGAGCAGTACGTC. Translating gives CASSFSPGYEQYV.

The chain has TRBV18 and TRBJ1-6; no clear D gene. The germline CDR1 and CDR2 sequences are KGHSH and LQKENI. Trimming shortened V by 6 bases and J by 6 bases, and 15 bases separated the two germline ends. This CDR3 has 15 amino acids. The CDR3 DNA sequence: TGTGCCAGCTCCACCCCTGGAGTCAGTAATTCACCCCTCCACTTT. This sequence encodes CASSTPGVSNSPLHF.

V is TRBV5-6 and J is TRBJ2-7; D is undetermined. Germline-derived CDR1 and CDR2 are SGHDT and YYEEEE. V lost 1 base and J 3 bases, leaving 11 bases between the germline ends. The CDR3 is made up of 14 amino acids. The CDR3 sequence: CASSLSGRYYEQYF. For the CDR3, the DNA is TGTGCCAGCAGCTTGTCGGGTAGGTACTACGAGCAGTACTTC.

The chain employs TRBV6-6 and TRBJ1-1; TRBD1 is a possible D gene (5 bases). The CDR3 has 13 residues. V was trimmed by 7 bases and J by 3 bases, leaving 12 bases between them. The germline CDR1 and CDR2 sequences are MNHNY and SVGAGI (reference sequence). CDR3 nucleotides: TGTGCCAGCAACCCTATAGGGGACACTGAAGCTTTCTTT. Translating it yields CASNPIGDTEAFF.

V is TRBV11-3 and J is TRBJ2-7, with D possibly being TRBD1 (6 bases). Per germline, CDR1 SGHNT and CDR2 YENEEA. The V end lost 5 bases, the J end lost 0 bases, and 11 bases lay between the germline ends. This CDR3 region has 14 residues. CDR3 region: CASSPDSFSYEQYF. In DNA, the CDR3 is TGTGCCAGCAGCCCGGACAGCTTCTCCTACGAGCAGTACTTC.

This sequence joins TRBV4-2 and TRBJ2-5; 9 bases map to TRBD2. The germline CDR1 and CDR2 sequences are LGHNA and YNFKEQ. V shed 1 base, J shed 1 base, and the junction held 4 bases outside the gene matches. CDR3 length: 16 amino acids. CDR3 DNA sequence: TGTGCCAGCAGCCAAGCCCAACTAGCGGGCCAAGAGACCCAGTACTTC. The encoded protein is CASSQAQLAGQETQYF.

The CDR3 is CASSPAGTGGSPLHF. The CDR3 nucleotides read TGTGCCAGCAGTCCCGCCGGGACAGGGGGGTCACCCCTCCACTTT. The chain combines TRBV3-1 (or the pseudogene TRBV3-2) with TRBJ1-6; 11 positions agree with TRBD1. The CDR3 is made up of 15 amino acids. V lost 6 bases, J lost 10 bases, and 8 bases stayed unmatched. Germline values: CDR1 LGHDT, CDR2 YNNKEL (reference sequence).

This clone is a singleton in its sample. The chain joins TRBV18 to TRBJ1-2; 8 bases match TRBD1. Germline V gives CDR1 KGHSH, CDR2 LQKENI. This CDR3 region has 16 residues. The junction had 10 bases not matched to a gene; V was cut back by 6 bases and J by 1 base. In nucleotides, the CDR3 is TGTGCCAGCTCCCGAACAATCGGACAGGGTAACTATGGCTACACCTTC. Its translation: CASSRTIGQGNYGYTF.

The rearrangement joins TRBV5-6 to TRBJ2-2; 9 positions match TRBD1. J was trimmed by 2 bases and V by 0 bases; bases with no gene match: 11. This CDR3 has 19 amino acids. CDR1 and CDR2 (germline): SGHDT, YYEEEE. The CDR3 DNA follows: TGTGCCAGCAGCTTGGCTTTTTTCCTGGGACAGGGAAACACCGGGGAGCTGTTTTTT. Residues: CASSLAFFLGQGNTGELFF.

The chain couples TRBV4-1 to TRBJ2-1; no reliable D call. Between the trimmed V and J ends, which lost 0 bases and 1 base, there was a span of 13 bases. Looked up from germline, CDR1 is MGHRA and CDR2 is YSYEKL. This CDR3 is built from 17 residues. The chain's CDR3 is CASSQDRMRLSYNEQFF. DNA for the CDR3: TGCGCCAGCAGCCAAGATAGAATGAGGCTTTCCTACAATGAGCAGTTCTTC.

The CDR3 coding sequence is TGTGCCAGCCGGGGAATGAACACTGAAGCTTTCTTT. Amino acids: CASRGMNTEAFF. The gene calls are TRBV5-8 and TRBJ1-1, with D unresolved. CDR1 is SGHTS, CDR2 YDEGEE, per germline. Between the trimmed V and J ends, which lost 7 bases and 0 bases, there was a span of 7 bases. This CDR3 spans 12 amino acids.

V usage is TRBV5-1 and J usage is TRBJ1-2; 11 bases match TRBD1. The CDR3 sequence is 15 residues long. Per the germline V gene, CDR1 is SGHRS and CDR2 is YFSETQ. Trimming cost V 0 bases and J 7 bases; bases outside gene matches: 5. CDR3 DNA: TGCGCCAGCAGCTTGGATTCGGGGACAGGGGGTGGCTACACCTTC. Translated, it gives CASSLDSGTGGGYTF.

The J gene is TRBJ2-5, the V gene TRBV19; possibly TRBD1 for D (5 bases). From germline, CDR1 is LNHDA and CDR2 SQIVND (reference sequence). V was trimmed by 5 bases and J by 4 bases, leaving 14 bases between them. CDR3 size: 14 residues. CDR3 DNA: TGTGCCAGTAGTGTTACCAAGGGGCCAGAGACCCAGTACTTC. This gives the protein CASSVTKGPETQYF. The entire variable domain, with the rest obtained from reference TRBV19 and TRBJ2-5, is as follows: DGGITQSPKYLFRKEGQNVTLSCEQNLNHDAMYWYRQDPGQGLRLIYYSQIVNDFQKGDIAEGYSVSREKKESFPLTVTSAQKNPTAFYLCASSVTKGPETQYFGPGTRLLVL.

The chain employs TRBV2 and TRBJ2-1; 7 nucleotides line up with TRBD2. Unmatched junction bases numbered 3, after V lost 3 bases and J lost 4 bases. The length of the CDR3 is 14 residues. Germline assignment: CDR1 SNHLY and CDR2 FYNNEI. CDR3 DNA sequence: TGTGCCAGCAGTGACGACGGGGGGTACAATGAGCAGTTCTTC. This encodes CASSDDGGYNEQFF.